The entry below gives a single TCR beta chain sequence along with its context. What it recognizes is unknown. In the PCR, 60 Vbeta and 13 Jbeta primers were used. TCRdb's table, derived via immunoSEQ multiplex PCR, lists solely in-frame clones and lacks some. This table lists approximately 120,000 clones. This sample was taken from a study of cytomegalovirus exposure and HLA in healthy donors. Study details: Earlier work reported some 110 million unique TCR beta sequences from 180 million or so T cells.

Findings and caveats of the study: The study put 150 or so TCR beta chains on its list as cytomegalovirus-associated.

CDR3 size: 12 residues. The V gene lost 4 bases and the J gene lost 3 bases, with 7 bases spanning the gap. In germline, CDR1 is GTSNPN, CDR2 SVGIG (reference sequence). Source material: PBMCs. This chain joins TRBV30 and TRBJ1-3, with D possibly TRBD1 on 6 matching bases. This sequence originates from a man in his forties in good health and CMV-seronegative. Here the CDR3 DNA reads TGTGCCTGGAAGGGGGTTGGAAACACCATATATTTT. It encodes CAWKGVGNTIYF.